This TCR beta chain was identified in a study of preoperative IRX-2 immunotherapy in early breast cancer. The germline V gene has CDR1 SQVTM and CDR2 ANQGSEA. V was shortened by 1 base and J by 5 bases, with 11 bases between the two germline ends. The CDR3 totals 13 residues. Data came from immunoSEQ multiplex PCR; TCRdb stores just in-frame clones and leaves some out. There are 40,000 to 45,000 clones in the sample; about 95% occur only once, and over 1.5% lies in the top ten. As to treatment: preoperative locoregional IRX-2 cytokine immunotherapy. Samples came from a phase Ib trial of preoperative locoregional IRX-2 cytokine immunotherapy.

The chain joins TRBV29-1 to TRBJ2-5; D is unresolved. This receptor was identified in a human donor with breast cancer. The material was tumor tissue, obtained after IRX-2 immunotherapy. CDR3 sequence (DNA): TGCAGCGTTGAAGCGGAAGGCTTGGAGACCCAGTACTTC. Residues: CSVEAEGLETQYF.